These 20 T cell receptor beta chains originate from one sample sequenced in a study of T cell changes during pregnancy in multiple sclerosis. Some clones are missing from TCRdb's copy, which holds only in-frame ones; the method was immunoSEQ multiplex PCR. The sample yields about 59,000 clones, 90% to 95% seen once. Here the sequenced sample was CD8+ T cells from peripheral blood mononuclear cells, taken after pregnancy. The source is a female donor with multiple sclerosis, enrolled in a pregnancy study.

The chain couples TRBV11-2 to TRBJ2-7, with a tentative D call TRBD2 (7 bases). Germline CDR1 and CDR2: SGHAT and FQNNGV. Trimming removed 5 bases at V and 6 bases at J, with 14 bases between. CDR3 length: 13 amino acids. CDR3 nucleotides: TGTGCCAGCAGCCACGGAGGGGGGGTCGAGCAGTACTTC. Amino acid sequence: CASSHGGGVEQYF.

This clone was seen just once. J is TRBJ2-1 and V is TRBV9; the D gene is possibly TRBD2 (7 bases). CDR3 length: 15 amino acids. Trimming removed 0 bases at V and 9 bases at J, with 16 bases between. From germline, CDR1 is SGDLS and CDR2 YYNGEE. The CDR3 here is CASSVEGGLIGEQFF. The CDR3 DNA reads as TGTGCCAGCAGCGTAGAGGGGGGGCTCATTGGTGAGCAGTTCTTC.

V gene TRBV2 combines with J gene TRBJ1-5; no clear D. With 6 bases removed from V and 1 base from J, the gap between germline ends came to 10 bases. CDR3 length equals 14 residues. Germline CDR1 reads SNHLY; CDR2 reads FYNNEI. The CDR3 here is CASRPRGSNQPQHF. DNA for the CDR3: TGTGCCAGCAGGCCGAGAGGGAGCAATCAGCCCCAGCATTTT.

V is TRBV10-1 and J is TRBJ1-2, with unresolved D. There are 12 residues in the CDR3. Germline loops: CDR1 WNHNN, CDR2 SYGVQD (reference sequence). V lost 11 bases, J lost 7 bases, and 17 bases lay in between. The CDR3 region is CAPPSSYVGYTF. Written as DNA, the CDR3 is TGCGCCCCACCCTCCTCCTATGTTGGCTACACCTTC.

The V call is TRBV11-2, the J call TRBJ2-3; TRBD2 matches at 8 bases. Germline CDR1 reads SGHAT; CDR2 reads FQNNGV. Losses at the gene ends were 3 bases for V and 1 base for J; bases not matched to a gene: 0. The CDR3 covers 14 residues. CDR3 loop: CASSFSGGTDTQYF. The CDR3 DNA reads as TGTGCCAGCAGCTTTAGCGGGGGCACAGATACGCAGTATTTT.

The chain carries TRBV5-4 and TRBJ2-7, with 7 bases that match TRBD1. V trimming: 3 bases; J trimming: 2 bases; junction bases outside the gene matches: 2. Per the germline V gene, CDR1 is SGHNT and CDR2 is YYREEE (reference sequence). The CDR3 loop spans 13 amino acids. The CDR3 sequence: CASSWDRAYEQYF. CDR3 bases: TGTGCCAGCAGCTGGGACAGAGCCTACGAGCAGTACTTC.

The chain uses TRBV30 and TRBJ2-1, with a possible D match to TRBD2 (5 bases). This CDR3 is built from 16 residues. Trimming removed 0 bases at V and 4 bases at J, with 16 bases between. Germline values: CDR1 GTSNPN, CDR2 SVGIG (reference sequence). CDR3 sequence reads: CAWSVRSSGDYNEQFF. As DNA, the CDR3 is TGTGCCTGGAGTGTCCGGTCAAGCGGCGATTACAATGAGCAGTTCTTC.

The V gene is TRBV21-1, the J gene TRBJ2-1; TRBD2 reflects the table's D call only, with no check against the DNA. TRBV21-1 represents a pseudogene. CDR3 length: 14 residues. CDR3 loop: CASSSGLAYNEQFF. CDR3 DNA: TGTGCCAGCAGCTCGGGACTAGCCTACAATGAGCAGTTCTTC.

The rearrangement links TRBV7-9 to TRBJ2-7; 9 bases line up with TRBD1. V shed 5 bases and J 4 bases; nucleotides not matched to a gene: 6. This CDR3 has 14 residues. CDR1 is SEHNR, CDR2 FQNEAQ, per germline (reference sequence). Written as DNA, the CDR3 is TGTGCCAGCAGCCCCTGGGACAGGGAATACGAGCAGTACTTC. This encodes CASSPWDREYEQYF.

The V call is TRBV7-6, the J call TRBJ1-2; D remains unclear. Trimming removed 5 bases from V and 7 bases from J, with 17 bases in between. Germline CDR1 is SGHVS and CDR2 is FNYEAQ. This CDR3 region has 14 residues. The CDR3 sequence: CASSLAPSAGGYTF. As DNA, the CDR3 is TGTGCCAGCAGCCTTGCGCCATCTGCGGGTGGCTACACCTTC.

This chain connects TRBV29-1 to TRBJ1-1; 9 nucleotides line up with TRBD1. The J segment lost 3 bases and the V segment lost 6 bases, leaving 11 bases of the junction unmatched. The CDR3 runs to 15 residues. Germline values: CDR1 SQVTM, CDR2 ANQGSEA. CDR3 nucleotide sequence: TGCAGCGTACCCCCGGGGACAGGGCCGGACACTGAAGCTTTCTTT. This codes for CSVPPGTGPDTEAFF.

This CDR3 is CSAGGGAGAFF. As DNA, the CDR3 is TGCAGCGCTGGCGGGGGGGCTGGAGCTTTCTTT. V is TRBV29-1 and J is TRBJ1-1, with D maybe TRBD1 (6 bases). V was clipped by 7 bases and J by 10 bases, with 16 bases between them. This CDR3 is built from 11 residues. CDR1 SQVTM and CDR2 ANQGSEA come from the germline V gene.

The sample holds one count of this clone. Here the CDR3 DNA reads TGTGCCAGCAGCTTAGAGGCAGGGGGCGTTCGGCTGGCTAATGAAAAACTGTTTTTT. It specifies CASSLEAGGVRLANEKLFF. V and J are TRBV7-6 and TRBJ1-4, with TRBD1 matching over 8 bases. The CDR3 runs 19 residues. V lost 1 base and J lost 3; bases outside the gene matches: 13. Germline assignment: CDR1 SGHVS and CDR2 FNYEAQ.

The chain couples TRBV27 to TRBJ2-5, with a possible D match to TRBD1 (7 bases). Trimming removed 4 bases from V and 1 base from J, with 13 bases in between. The CDR3 runs to 15 residues. Germline CDR1 reads MNHEY; CDR2 reads SMNVEV (reference sequence). The CDR3 DNA reads TGTGCCAGCAGTTATGGGGGGACAGCCCAAGAGACCCAGTACTTC. It specifies CASSYGGTAQETQYF.

V gene TRBV27 combines with J gene TRBJ1-5, with TRBD1 as a possible D gene (5 bases). Per germline, CDR1 MNHEY and CDR2 SMNVEV (reference sequence). This CDR3 has 14 residues. Deletions cut 3 bases from V and 7 bases from J, with 13 bases between. The CDR3 nucleotides are TGTGCCAGCAGTTTGGTTAGGGGCGGACAGCCCCAGCATTTT. It specifies CASSLVRGGQPQHF.

V and J are TRBV7-8 and TRBJ1-5; D might be TRBD1 (5 bases). Germline V gene lookup returns CDR1 SGHVS and CDR2 FQNEAQ. The germline V and J ends were trimmed by 5 bases and 3 bases, with 11 bases remaining between them. The CDR3 contains 14 residues. CDR3 residues: CASSPDRLNQPQHF. The CDR3 DNA follows: TGTGCCAGCAGCCCTGACAGACTCAATCAGCCCCAGCATTTT.

This sequence joins TRBV7-8 and TRBJ2-2, with TRBD2 as a possible D gene (7 bases). Germline CDR1 SGHVS, CDR2 FQNEAQ. The CDR3 covers 16 residues. The V and J ends lost 6 bases and 3 bases respectively, with 17 bases between them. The CDR3 sequence: CASSGGGVSDTGELFF. CDR3 sequence (DNA): TGTGCCAGCAGTGGAGGGGGGGTGTCAGACACCGGGGAGCTGTTTTTT.

The chain employs TRBV7-9 and TRBJ2-3; 9 nucleotides line up with TRBD2. Trimming took 2 bases from V and 0 from J; bases not matched to a gene: 3. The length of the CDR3 is 16 residues. Germline V gene sequence: CDR1 SEHNR, CDR2 FQNEAQ (reference sequence). The CDR3 DNA follows: TGTGCCAGCAGCTTAATTCTAGCGGGGAGCACAGATACGCAGTATTTT. It yields the protein CASSLILAGSTDTQYF.

This chain uses TRBV28 with TRBJ1-5, with a weak D call TRBD1 (6 bases). The V gene lost 6 bases and the J gene lost 6 bases, with 21 bases spanning the gap. In germline, CDR1 is MDHEN, CDR2 SYDVKM. This CDR3 has 16 amino acids. CDR3 in DNA: TGTGCCAGCAGAAGGACAGACCTAGGGCTAGGTCAGCCCCAGCATTTT. This encodes CASRRTDLGLGQPQHF.

The chain couples TRBV9 to TRBJ2-1; 11 nucleotides align to TRBD2. Germline assignment: CDR1 SGDLS and CDR2 YYNGEE. V dropped 1 base and J dropped 6; count of bases not matched to a gene: 6. CDR3 length: 16 residues. This chain's CDR3 is CASSVLHTSGSNEQFF. As DNA, the CDR3 is TGTGCCAGCAGCGTACTGCATACTAGCGGGAGCAATGAGCAGTTCTTC.